Listed below are T cell receptor beta chains from one sample, sequenced in a study of T-cell reconstitution after alpha-beta-depleted transplantation in children. TCRdb recomputed calls from the PCR reads with MiXCR, one row per CDR3 protein. The table includes about a million distinct CDR3 sequences, about 29% detected once. The sequenced sample was PBMCs, mostly from graft donor cells, obtained 360 days after TCRalphabeta/CD19-depleted stem cell transplant. The receptors were gathered from a boy younger than two who had a stem cell transplant for SCID, so the T cells may come from the graft donor. Each CDR3 is given with its conserved first and last residue. A D gene is named only where the DNA matches it firmly. Size is omitted from some rows. Given values are once, few, many or a class for expanded clones.

V gene,J gene,D gene,clone size,CDR3 protein,CDR3 DNA
TRBV7-9,TRBJ2-2,.,few,CASSRDKNTGELFF,TGTGCCAGCAGCCGCGACAAGAACACCGGGGAGCTGTTTTTT
TRBV7-6,TRBJ2-7,.,.,CASSLVDGRNYEQYF,TGTGCCAGCAGCTTAGTCGATGGGCGCAACTACGAGCAGTACTTC
TRBV3-1,TRBJ2-1,TRBD1,few,CASSLIWTGGIEQFF,TGTGCCAGCAGCTTGATCTGGACAGGGGGGATTGAGCAGTTCTTC
TRBV15,TRBJ2-7,TRBD2,many,CATSRVGGSYEQYF,TGTGCCACCAGCAGAGTGGGAGGGTCCTACGAGCAGTACTTC
TRBV2,TRBJ2-3,TRBD1,.,CASKHQTGFGTDTQYF,TGTGCCAGCAAACACCAGACAGGGTTTGGCACAGATACGCAGTATTTT
TRBV27,TRBJ1-1,.,.,CASSFLGRTEAFF,TGTGCCAGCAGTTTTTTAGGGAGAACTGAAGCTTTCTTT
TRBV5-1,TRBJ2-5,TRBD1,.,CASSLEAGGRRETQYF,TGCGCCAGCAGCTTGGAGGCAGGGGGAAGGCGTGAGACCCAGTACTTC
TRBV6-5,TRBJ2-1,.,few,CASSSVGAYNEQFF,TGTGCCAGCAGTTCCGTAGGCGCTTACAATGAGCAGTTCTTC
TRBV12-3/TRBV12-4,TRBJ1-1,.,few,CASSLRPLMNTEAFF,TGTGCCAGCAGTTTAAGACCTCTCATGAACACTGAAGCTTTCTTT
TRBV10-3,TRBJ2-1,.,many,CAISERSGNEQFF,TGTGCCATCAGTGAGCGGTCGGGCAATGAGCAGTTCTTC
TRBV7-9,TRBJ2-1,TRBD2,.,CASSPAGLAGGPGSYNEQFF,TGTGCCAGCAGCCCGGCAGGGCTAGCGGGGGGGCCGGGCTCCTACAATGAGCAGTTCTTC
TRBV19,TRBJ2-5,TRBD1,.,CASSIGTAYQETQYF,TGTGCCAGTAGTATCGGGACAGCGTACCAAGAGACCCAGTACTTC
TRBV2,TRBJ2-2,TRBD2,.,CASTELGEGTGELFF,TGTGCCAGCACTGAGCTGGGGGAGGGGACCGGGGAGCTGTTTTTT
TRBV15,TRBJ2-1,TRBD2,many,CATSRDWGGLLAGVYNEQFF,TGTGCCACCAGCAGAGATTGGGGCGGTTTACTAGCGGGGGTCTACAATGAGCAGTTCTTC
TRBV5-1,TRBJ1-4,TRBD1,.,CASSITGVRTNEKLFF,TGCGCCAGCAGCATTACAGGGGTGAGGACTAATGAAAAACTGTTTTTT
TRBV11-2,TRBJ2-7,TRBD1,few,CASSLGQGRVFDEQYF,TGTGCCAGCAGCTTGGGACAGGGAAGAGTCTTCGACGAGCAGTACTTC